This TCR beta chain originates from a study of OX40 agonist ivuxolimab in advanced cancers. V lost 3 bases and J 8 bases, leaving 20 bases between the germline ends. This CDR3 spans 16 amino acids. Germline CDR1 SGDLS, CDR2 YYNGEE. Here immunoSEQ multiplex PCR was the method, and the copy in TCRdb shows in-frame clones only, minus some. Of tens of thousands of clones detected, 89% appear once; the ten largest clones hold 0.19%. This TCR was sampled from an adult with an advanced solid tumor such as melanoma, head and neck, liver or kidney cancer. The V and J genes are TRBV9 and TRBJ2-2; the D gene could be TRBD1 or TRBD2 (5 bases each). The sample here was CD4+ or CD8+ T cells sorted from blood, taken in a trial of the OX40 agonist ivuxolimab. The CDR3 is CASSDRPGPPSGELFF. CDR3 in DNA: TGTGCCAGCAGCGATCGCCCGGGGCCCCCCTCGGGGGAGCTGTTTTTT.